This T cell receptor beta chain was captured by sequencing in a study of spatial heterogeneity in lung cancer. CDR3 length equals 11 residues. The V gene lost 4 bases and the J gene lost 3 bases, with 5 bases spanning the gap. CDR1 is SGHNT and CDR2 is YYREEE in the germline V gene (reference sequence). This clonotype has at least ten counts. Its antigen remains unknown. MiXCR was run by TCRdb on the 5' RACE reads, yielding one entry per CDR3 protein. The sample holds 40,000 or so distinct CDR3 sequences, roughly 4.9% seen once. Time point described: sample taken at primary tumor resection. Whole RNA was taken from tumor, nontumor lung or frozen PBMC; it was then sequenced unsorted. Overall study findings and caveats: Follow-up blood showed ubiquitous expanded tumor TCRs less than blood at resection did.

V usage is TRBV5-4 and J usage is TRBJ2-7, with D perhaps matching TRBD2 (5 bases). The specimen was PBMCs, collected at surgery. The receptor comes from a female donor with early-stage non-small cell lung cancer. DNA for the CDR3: TGTGCCAGCAGCAGCGGCTACGAGCAGTACTTC. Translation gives CASSSGYEQYF.